This note documents a single T cell receptor beta chain sequence. CDR3 size: 12 residues. Trimming stripped 1 base from V and 7 bases from J, with 8 bases between. The germline V gene has CDR1 LNHDA and CDR2 SQIVND (reference sequence). Two negative PCRs, clearance, or symptom resolution were required of recovered Cohort 3 donors. The sample belongs to a study of blood T cell repertoires in COVID-19. The protocol was immunoSEQ multiplex PCR, while the TCRdb copy is restricted to in-frame clones and leaves out a portion. Here the sample spans about 220,000 clones, over 80% being singletons. Sequences were obtained from PBMCs or T cells enriched from blood (not recorded which). This TCR was recovered from a woman aged 40-49 years who had recovered from COVID-19. This chain joins TRBV19 and TRBJ2-7, with D possibly being TRBD2 (5 bases). CDR3 region: CASSIGTREQYF. CDR3 sequence (DNA): TGTGCCAGTAGTATAGGGACTCGGGAGCAGTACTTC.